This section outlines one T cell receptor (beta chain) sequence together with its context. The data derive from a study of blood T cell repertoires in COVID-19. Whole-study context: Donors in the United States, Italy and Spain gave samples during acute or convalescent COVID-19. From T cells, B-cell-depleted T cells, or PBMCs came the material, which was cDNA or gDNA.

Per the germline V gene, CDR1 is SGHDN and CDR2 is FVKESK. The CDR3 is 17 residues long. The trim removed 5 bases at V and 7 bases at J, leaving 16 bases unmatched. Source study methods: Amplified reference gene primers provided the basis for estimating nucleated cell counts. Sequenced by immunoSEQ multiplex PCR; TCRdb stores in-frame clones only, minus some. V and J calls and clone size are as listed in that table; D and trimming were resolved from the DNA. The sample records some 98,000 clones, around 82% being singletons. The sample comprised peripheral blood. The origin of this receptor is a man in his 70s with active or convalescent COVID-19. The chain links TRBV14 to TRBJ1-4; TRBD1 aligns across 7 bases. The CDR3 loop is CASSSDSTGKYAEKLFF. The CDR3 coding sequence is TGTGCCAGCAGCTCCGACTCGACAGGGAAGTACGCTGAAAAACTGTTTTTT.